The rows below give T cell receptor beta chains drawn from one sample of a study of blood T cells in healthy people across ages. TCRdb passed the 5' RACE reads through MiXCR, listing each CDR3 protein once. The sample shows roughly 830,000 distinct CDR3 sequences, approximately 67% of them seen only once. Sequencing was carried out using blood. The receptors shown here come from a man aged 25 to 40 in good health. CDR3s include the opening cysteine and the closing phenylalanine or tryptophan. D genes are given only for firm matches. Clone size is not always given. Where it is, it says once, few, many or a class for expanded clones.

>TRBJ2-5|NA|TRBV9|NA
TGTGCCAGCAGCGGAGGCCTACAGGGGACCCAGTACTTC
CASSGGLQGTQYF
>TRBJ2-3|few|TRBV29-1|NA
TGCAGCGGGAAAGTGGCAGGGGCTAGCACAGATACGCAGTATTTT
CSGKVAGASTDTQYF
>TRBJ1-1|NA|TRBV10-3|NA
TGTGCCATCAGTAATAAGGGGGACACTGAAGCTTTCTTT
CAISNKGDTEAFF
>TRBJ1-1|NA|TRBV13|NA
TGTGCCAGCAGCTTAGGCAGGAGGGGGACTGAAGCTTTCTTT
CASSLGRRGTEAFF
>TRBJ2-3|once|TRBV7-9|NA
TGTGCCAGCACAATGGAGGGGATGCGGGGGCAGTATTTT
CASTMEGMRGQYF
>TRBJ2-5|NA|TRBV20-1|NA
TGCGGTGCTCCAAGTCGTCTGGGAACGGAGACCCAGTACTTC
CGAPSRLGTETQYF
>TRBJ2-7|NA|TRBV27|NA
TGTGCCTGCAGTCCCGTTATGGCCGCCTACGAGCAGTACTTC
CACSPVMAAYEQYF
>TRBJ2-7|few|TRBV6-5|TRBD1
TGTGCCAGCAGATTAAGGGGACAGTCCTACGAGCAGTACTTC
CASRLRGQSYEQYF
>TRBJ2-5|NA|TRBV20-1|NA
TGCAGTGCTAGACTCCTCTTCGGGGGGCTAGAGACCCAGTACTTC
CSARLLFGGLETQYF
>TRBJ2-7|NA|TRBV2|TRBD2
TGTGCCAGCGGGGGACTAGAGGACGACGAGCAGTACTTC
CASGGLEDDEQYF
>TRBJ1-5|NA|TRBV28|NA
TGTGCCAGCACGACCCCGGGGGCCCCTTGGGATCAGCCCCAGCATTTT
CASTTPGAPWDQPQHF
>TRBJ1-6|NA|TRBV12-3/TRBV12-4|NA
TGTGCCAGTGGGGGGACCGACATCAATTCACCCCTCCACTTT
CASGGTDINSPLHF
>TRBJ2-5|NA|TRBV3-1|TRBD1
TGTGCCAGCAGCGATCCGGGACAGGGATCGGGAGAGCAGTACTTC
CASSDPGQGSGEQYF
>TRBJ2-5|many|TRBV11-2|TRBD1
TGTGCCAGCAGCTCCAGGGGGTTCCAAGAGACCCAGTACTTC
CASSSRGFQETQYF
>TRBJ2-5|NA|TRBV20-1|TRBD1
TGCAGTGCTAGAGATTGGACAGGGCGGTGGGGTGGAGAGACCCAGTACTTC
CSARDWTGRWGGETQYF
>TRBJ1-4|NA|TRBV27|NA
TGTGCCAGCAGTTTTCGGGGAACAACTAATGAAAAACTGTTTTTT
CASSFRGTTNEKLFF
>TRBJ2-3|NA|TRBV24-1|NA
TGTGCCACCAGTGACTTAGGGGGTAGCACAGATACGCAGTATTTT
CATSDLGGSTDTQYF
>TRBJ1-1|NA|TRBV13|NA
TGTGCCAGCAGCTTAGCCGGGTCCTTACGCTCTGAAGCTTTCTTT
CASSLAGSLRSEAFF
>TRBJ2-1|few|TRBV7-9|TRBD2
TGTGCCAGCAGCTTGGTACTAGCGGGGAGGAATGAGCAGTTCTTC
CASSLVLAGRNEQFF
>TRBJ2-7|NA|TRBV12-3/TRBV12-4|NA
TGTGCCAGCAGGACTAGCTCCTACGAGCAGTACTTC
CASRTSSYEQYF
>TRBJ2-1|NA|TRBV7-2|NA
TGTGCCAGCAGCTTGGGACTTTTTGAGCAGTTCTTC
CASSLGLFEQFF
>TRBJ2-5|few|TRBV28|NA
TGTGCCAGCAGCCCCGGACAGTACCAAGAGACCCAGTACTTC
CASSPGQYQETQYF
>TRBJ2-7|few|TRBV7-9|NA
TGTGCCAGCAGCTCCGACAGGATACGGCGCGAGCAGTACTTC
CASSSDRIRREQYF
>TRBJ2-5|NA|TRBV5-1|TRBD1
TGCGCCAGCAGCAAAGGACAGGGGCCACAAGAGACCCAGTACTTC
CASSKGQGPQETQYF
>TRBJ2-5|once|TRBV5-1|TRBD2
TGCGCCAGCAGCTTGAACCTAGCGGGCCCACAAGAGACCCAGTACTTC
CASSLNLAGPQETQYF
>TRBJ2-3|NA|TRBV20-1|TRBD1
TGCAGTGCTCCAACAGGGGCTGTTATGCATACGCAGTATTTT
CSAPTGAVMHTQYF
>TRBJ2-1|NA|TRBV9|NA
TGTGCCAGCAGCGTATCTCCCTTCGGTCTCAATGAGCAGTTCTTC
CASSVSPFGLNEQFF
>TRBJ2-5|NA|TRBV25-1|TRBD1
TGTGCCAGCAGTGGAACAGGGGGCTTCGAGACCCAGTACTTC
CASSGTGGFETQYF
>TRBJ1-2|few|TRBV29-1|NA
TGCAGCGTTGTTAATCCCAGGGACTATGGCTACACCTTC
CSVVNPRDYGYTF
>TRBJ2-5|NA|TRBV29-1|NA
TGCAGCGTTGGAACAGGGACTCTGGAGACCCAGTACTTC
CSVGTGTLETQYF
>TRBJ1-5|NA|TRBV7-8|NA
TGTGCCAGCAGCTTACTGGGGGTCGTGAGCAATCAGCCCCAGCATTTT
CASSLLGVVSNQPQHF
>TRBJ2-7|NA|TRBV20-1|NA
TGCAGTGCTAGAGATGCAGGGCGGGTCCACGAGCAGTACTTC
CSARDAGRVHEQYF
>TRBJ2-2|NA|TRBV10-3|NA
TGTGCCATCAGTCGACGGACAACGAACACCGGGGAGCTGTTTTTT
CAISRRTTNTGELFF
>TRBJ2-2|NA|TRBV30|NA
TGTGCCTGGAGTGGGTTAGGGAAAGGTAGAAGCGGGGAGCTGTTTTTT
CAWSGLGKGRSGELFF
>TRBJ2-5|few|TRBV7-2|NA
TGTGCCAGCAGACATACCCGGGACACCGGGGCGCAGACCCAGTACTTC
CASRHTRDTGAQTQYF
>TRBJ1-6|once|TRBV7-9|TRBD1
TGTGCCAGCAGCTTAGAGACAGGGAATCCACCCCTCCACTTT
CASSLETGNPPLHF
>TRBJ2-5|few|TRBV7-8|TRBD2
TGTGCCAGCATTTCTTCCGGGGGGGAGACCCAGTACTTC
CASISSGGETQYF
>TRBJ2-7|NA|TRBV7-2|NA
TGTGCCAGCAGCTATACCCCGACAGGACAGAGCTCCTACGAGCAGTACTTC
CASSYTPTGQSSYEQYF
>TRBJ2-3|NA|TRBV18|TRBD1
TGTGCCAGCTCACTTAGACAGGGAGTGGATACGCAGTATTTT
CASSLRQGVDTQYF
>TRBJ1-5|NA|TRBV29-1|NA
TGCAGCGTTGTTGTCACAGGGCCCCTGAATCAGCCCCAGCATTTT
CSVVVTGPLNQPQHF
>TRBJ2-7|NA|TRBV6-2/TRBV6-3|NA
TGTGCCAGCAGTTACACCTCTTTCAAGGGGGAGCAGTACTTC
CASSYTSFKGEQYF
>TRBJ2-3|NA|TRBV7-2|NA
TGTGCCAGCAGCCTCGCCGACAGAACAGATACGCAGTATTTT
CASSLADRTDTQYF
>TRBJ2-1|NA|TRBV12-3/TRBV12-4|TRBD1
TGTGCCAGCAGACCTGGGACAGGGTTCAGGTACAATGAGCAGTTCTTC
CASRPGTGFRYNEQFF
>TRBJ2-2|NA|TRBV25-1|NA
TGTGCCAGCAGTAAACTAGACACCGGGGAGCTGTTTTTT
CASSKLDTGELFF
>TRBJ2-1|NA|TRBV14|NA
TGTGCCAGCAGCCAACTCCCCTACAATGAGCAGTTCTTC
CASSQLPYNEQFF
>TRBJ2-7|once|TRBV27|TRBD1
TGTGCCATCGGGCACAGGGGTAGATACAATGAGCAGTACTTC
CAIGHRGRYNEQYF
>TRBJ1-6|NA|TRBV27|NA
TGTGCCAGCAGTGAGGCCGGGGACCGAAAGAATTCACCCCTCCACTTT
CASSEAGDRKNSPLHF
>TRBJ2-5|few|TRBV21-1|NA
TGTGCCAGCAGCACCCGGGATGACAGCCGATCTATCGAGGAGCAGTACTTC
CASSTRDDSRSIEEQYF
>TRBJ1-2|NA|TRBV7-9|NA
TGTGCCAGCAGCCGGGACTCCCATGGTGGCTACACCTTC
CASSRDSHGGYTF
>TRBJ2-3|NA|TRBV9|NA
TGTGCCAGCAGCGTAATTTTGACAGATACGCAGTATTTT
CASSVILTDTQYF
>TRBJ1-6|NA|TRBV5-1|NA
TGCGCCAGCAAGGGCGGGGACAACAATTCACCCCTCCACTTT
CASKGGDNNSPLHF
>TRBJ2-7|NA|TRBV12-3/TRBV12-4|TRBD1
TGTGCCAGCAGTCCGGGGACAGGGGCCGGCGTCGAGCAGTACTTC
CASSPGTGAGVEQYF
>TRBJ2-7|once|TRBV27|NA
TGTGCCAGCAGTTTCGGCAGGGAGGCCTACGAGCAGTACTTC
CASSFGREAYEQYF
>TRBJ2-1|NA|TRBV12-3/TRBV12-4|TRBD1
TGTGCCAGCAGGGGGACAGGGACCTCCTACAATGAGCAGTTCTTC
CASRGTGTSYNEQFF
>TRBJ2-5|NA|TRBV5-1|TRBD2
TGCGCCAGCAGCGGTCTCCTACCGGGAGGGCTTACCTCCCTCCAAGAGACCCAGTACTTC
CASSGLLPGGLTSLQETQYF